This TCR beta chain was sequenced for a study of blood T cell repertoires in COVID-19. Produced via immunoSEQ multiplex PCR; TCRdb's table is partial and in-frame only. The sample holds approximately 140,000 clones, about 83% seen once. The CDR3 extends over 14 amino acids. The J segment lost 2 bases and the V segment lost 6 bases, leaving 3 bases of the junction unmatched. Germline CDR1 is WSHSY and CDR2 is SAAADI. The genes are TRBV10-2 and TRBJ2-5, with 10 bases aligning to TRBD2. The TCR originated in a woman aged 50 to 60 who had been exposed to COVID-19. The sequenced sample consisted of PBMCs or T cells enriched from blood (not recorded which). As DNA, the CDR3 is TGCGCCAGCAGCCAACTAGCGGGACAAGAGACCCAGTACTTC. It encodes CASSQLAGQETQYF.